These T cell receptor beta chains were read from a single sample in a study of shared clonotypes between healthy human individuals. Only in-frame clones appear in the TCRdb table, and some are missing; sequencing was by immunoSEQ multiplex PCR. The sample has fewer than 1.8 million clones; about 98.5% are singletons. Material: naive CD4+ T cells sorted from blood. These TCRs come from a young man in good health. CDR3s include the opening cysteine and the closing phenylalanine or tryptophan. D genes are given only for firm matches. A row's size may be missing; if present it is once, few, many or a size class.

d_call | j_call | clone_size | v_call | cdr3_nt | cdr3_aa
. | TRBJ2-2 | once | TRBV5-1 | TGCGCCAGCAGCTTTGAGCTAAACAACGGGGAGCTGTTTTTT | CASSFELNNGELFF
. | TRBJ1-5 | . | TRBV18 | TGTGCCAGCTCACCAAAGACAGTAAATAGCAATCAGCCCCAGCATTTT | CASSPKTVNSNQPQHF
. | TRBJ2-2 | . | TRBV7-7 | TGTGCCAGCAGCCAACAGGGAGGCACCGGGGAGCTGTTTTTT | CASSQQGGTGELFF
. | TRBJ1-2 | . | TRBV7-6 | TGTGCCAGCAGCTTAAGTTCTGCAGGTTCTTATGGCTACACCTTC | CASSLSSAGSYGYTF
. | TRBJ1-1 | . | TRBV5-1 | TGCGCCAGCAGTTATCAGGGGAACACTGAAGCTTTCTTT | CASSYQGNTEAFF
TRBD1 | TRBJ2-5 | once | TRBV29-1 | TGCAGCGTAACAAGGGGCAGGGGGCCTCAGGAGACCCAGTACTTC | CSVTRGRGPQETQYF
TRBD2 | TRBJ2-1 | . | TRBV4-1 | TGCGCCAGCAGCCAACCACTCAGCGGGAGTATGCATGAGCAGTTCTTC | CASSQPLSGSMHEQFF
TRBD1 | TRBJ1-2 | . | TRBV25-1 | TGTGCCAGTATGGGACAGGATCATGGCTACACCTTC | CASMGQDHGYTF
. | TRBJ2-1 | . | TRBV21-1 | TGTGCCAGCAGCAAACGGGCGGGACTAGCGGCTGAAAATTCCTACAATGAGCAGTTCTTC | CASSKRAGLAAENSYNEQFF
TRBD1 | TRBJ2-3 | . | TRBV10-1 | TGCGCCAGCAGTGAGTGGGGACAGGCAGATACGCAGTATTTT | CASSEWGQADTQYF
. | TRBJ1-3 | . | TRBV9 | TGTGCCAGCAGCGTAGAACCCCTGAAGGACACCATATATTTT | CASSVEPLKDTIYF
. | TRBJ2-1 | . | TRBV29-1 | TGCAGCGTTGTCCTTCAGATCTCTCAAATCTACAATGAGCAGTTCTTC | CSVVLQISQIYNEQFF
. | TRBJ2-7 | . | TRBV5-6 | TGTGCCAGCAGCTCGGCGGGGCTCTCCTACGAGCAGTACTTC | CASSSAGLSYEQYF
. | TRBJ2-7 | . | TRBV5-1 | TGCGCCAGCAGCCCCCTAGGGCTGAGCTCCTACGAGCAGTACTTC | CASSPLGLSSYEQYF
. | TRBJ2-7 | . | TRBV20-1 | TGCAGTGCTAGTAGGAAGTACGAGCAGTACTTC | CSASRKYEQYF
TRBD2 | TRBJ2-5 | . | TRBV10-2 | TGCGCCAGCATCGGGACTAGCGGACAAGAGACCCAGTACTTC | CASIGTSGQETQYF
. | TRBJ1-1 | . | TRBV11-2 | TGTGCCAGCAGCCCGACGAGGGAGAACACTGAAGCTTTCTTT | CASSPTRENTEAFF
TRBD1 | TRBJ2-7 | . | TRBV7-9 | TGTGCCAGCAGCGGAAGGGGGCAGTACGAGCAGTACTTC | CASSGRGQYEQYF
TRBD2 | TRBJ2-5 | . | TRBV29-1 | TGCAGCGTTGAGTTCCTAGCGGGAGGGCCGGAGACCCAGTACTTC | CSVEFLAGGPETQYF
TRBD1 | TRBJ2-1 | . | TRBV28 | TGTGCCAGCAGTTTATATTGGGACAGGGATTACAATGAGCAGTTCTTC | CASSLYWDRDYNEQFF
TRBD2 | TRBJ2-2 | . | TRBV7-9 | TGTGCCAGCAGCTTCACTAGCGGGAGACGTACCGGGGAGCTGTTTTTT | CASSFTSGRRTGELFF
. | TRBJ2-1 | . | TRBV11-2 | TGTGCCAGCAGCTTAGGGGGCTACAATGAGCAGTTCTTC | CASSLGGYNEQFF
TRBD1 | TRBJ1-2 | . | TRBV5-1 | TGCGCCAGCAGCTTGGCGACAGGGTTTTTGCGTGGCTACACCTTC | CASSLATGFLRGYTF
TRBD1 | TRBJ1-5 | . | TRBV18 | TGTGCCAGCTCCCCCGGGACAGGGGGCAATCAGCCCCAGCATTTT | CASSPGTGGNQPQHF
. | TRBJ1-2 | . | TRBV30 | TGTGCCTGGGAACCCGGCCTTGGCTACACCTTC | CAWEPGLGYTF
TRBD2 | TRBJ2-5 | . | TRBV5-1 | TGCGCCAGCAGCGTCGCTAGGGCGGGGGTCCAGTACTTC | CASSVARAGVQYF
TRBD2 | TRBJ2-7 | . | TRBV2 | TGTGCCAGCTCGGGACTAGAGCCTCGGTTGGAGTACTTC | CASSGLEPRLEYF
TRBD1 | TRBJ2-5 | . | TRBV18 | TGTGCCAGCTCACCACTTGACAGGGTTGAGACCCAGTACTTC | CASSPLDRVETQYF
. | TRBJ2-7 | . | TRBV7-8 | TGTGCCAGCAGCTTGCAGAGGGGTCGATCCTACGAGCAGTACTTC | CASSLQRGRSYEQYF
TRBD1 | TRBJ1-4 | . | TRBV14 | TGTGCCAGCAGCCAAGCTACAGGGGGGGCCGAAAAACTGTTTTTT | CASSQATGGAEKLFF
. | TRBJ2-7 | . | TRBV11-2 | TGTGCCAGCAGCTTAGAGGCCCGAAAGTACGAGCAGTACTTC | CASSLEARKYEQYF
. | TRBJ2-2 | . | TRBV12-2 | TGTGCAAGTCGCCCACACAATTGCCCAACCGGGGAGCTGTTTTTT | CASRPHNCPTGELFF
. | TRBJ2-5 | . | TRBV2 | TGTGCCAGCAGTCCCGGGACTCAAGAGACCCAGTACTTC | CASSPGTQETQYF
. | TRBJ2-2 | . | TRBV7-9 | TGTGCCAGCAGCAGTTACACCGGGGAGCTGTTTTTT | CASSSYTGELFF
. | TRBJ2-1 | . | TRBV7-2 | TGTGCCAGCAGCTCAAGTAGCGGAAGTGAGCAGTTCTTC | CASSSSSGSEQFF
. | TRBJ2-3 | . | TRBV11-3 | TGTGCCAGCAGCCTCAACACAGATACGCAGTATTTT | CASSLNTDTQYF
. | TRBJ2-6 | . | TRBV7-2 | TGTGCCAGCAGCTTAGGACAACAGGTCTTGGCTGGGGCCAACGTCCTGACTTTC | CASSLGQQVLAGANVLTF
TRBD2 | TRBJ2-2 | . | TRBV30 | TGTGCCTGGGGAGCTCTCGGGAGGGACACCGGGGAGCTGTTTTTT | CAWGALGRDTGELFF
. | TRBJ1-5 | . | TRBV2 | TGTGCCAGCAGCCCCCTATGGCAGGCAAGCAATCAGCCCCAGCATTTT | CASSPLWQASNQPQHF
. | TRBJ2-2 | . | TRBV2 | TGTGCCAGCAGTTTACGATCTGGGGAGCTGTTTTTT | CASSLRSGELFF
. | TRBJ2-7 | . | TRBV11-2 | TGTGCCAGCAGCGCACTTGCACCCCGGACAGTCTCCTACGAGCAGTACTTC | CASSALAPRTVSYEQYF
. | TRBJ2-1 | . | TRBV5-1 | TGCGCCAGCAGCCTGGGAACCTACAATGAGCAGTTCTTC | CASSLGTYNEQFF
. | TRBJ2-7 | . | TRBV15 | TGTGCCACCAGCAGAAACAGGGAGTACGAGCAGTACTTC | CATSRNREYEQYF
TRBD2 | TRBJ2-1 | . | TRBV4-1 | TGCGCCAGCAGCCATGGACTAGCGGGAGGGTATTCCTACAATGAGCAGTTCTTC | CASSHGLAGGYSYNEQFF
. | TRBJ2-7 | . | TRBV4-2 | TGTGCCAGCAGCCAAAACCAGAAACCGGACTACGAGCAGTACTTC | CASSQNQKPDYEQYF
. | TRBJ1-2 | . | TRBV2 | TGTGCCAGCCGAGGACGTACAGGACTGTATGGCTACACCTTC | CASRGRTGLYGYTF
TRBD1 | TRBJ2-3 | . | TRBV5-5 | TGTGCCAGCAGCTTCGGACAGGGGACAGATACGCAGTATTTT | CASSFGQGTDTQYF
. | TRBJ2-5 | . | TRBV1 | TGCACCAGCCTCACACGAGGGAGGGAGACCCAGTACTTC | CTSLTRGRETQYF
TRBD2 | TRBJ2-7 | . | TRBV7-2 | TGTGCCAGCAGGCAGGGACTAGCGGGAGGGCTCTACGAGCAGTACTTC | CASRQGLAGGLYEQYF
TRBD1 | TRBJ2-2 | . | TRBV11-2 | TGTGCCAGCAGCATCCGGGACAGATCCTTAAACACCGGGGAGCTGTTTTTT | CASSIRDRSLNTGELFF
TRBD2 | TRBJ2-1 | . | TRBV2 | TGTGCCAGCAGGACCCTTCGGGGACTAGCGGGAGAAAATGAGCAGTTCTTC | CASRTLRGLAGENEQFF